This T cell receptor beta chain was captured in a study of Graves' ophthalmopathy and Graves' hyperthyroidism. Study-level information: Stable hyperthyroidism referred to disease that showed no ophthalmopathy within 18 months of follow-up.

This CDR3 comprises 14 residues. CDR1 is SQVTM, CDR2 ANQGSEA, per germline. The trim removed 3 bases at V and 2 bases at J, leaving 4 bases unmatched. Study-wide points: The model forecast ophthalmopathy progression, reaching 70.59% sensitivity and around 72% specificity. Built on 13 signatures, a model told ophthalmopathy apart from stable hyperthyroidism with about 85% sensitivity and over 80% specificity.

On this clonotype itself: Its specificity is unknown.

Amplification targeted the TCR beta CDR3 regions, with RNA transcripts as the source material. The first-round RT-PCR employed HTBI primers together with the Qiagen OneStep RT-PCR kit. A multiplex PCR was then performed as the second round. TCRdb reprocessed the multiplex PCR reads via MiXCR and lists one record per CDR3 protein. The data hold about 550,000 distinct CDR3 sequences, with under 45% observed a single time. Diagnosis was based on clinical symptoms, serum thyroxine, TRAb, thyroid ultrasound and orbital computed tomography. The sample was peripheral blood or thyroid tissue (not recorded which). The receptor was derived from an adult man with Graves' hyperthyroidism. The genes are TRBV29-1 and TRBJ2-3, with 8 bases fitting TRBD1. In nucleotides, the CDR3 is TGCAGCGTTGATCCAGGGGGCACCACAGATACGCAGTATTTT. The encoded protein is CSVDPGGTTDTQYF.